These 3 T cell receptor beta chains were sequenced from one sample in a study of CD8 T cells in Susac syndrome. It was with random hexamers that about 0.45 to 1 ug RNA was reverse transcribed. TCRdb itself ran the immunoSEQ multiplex PCR reads through MiXCR, one entry per CDR3 protein. The sample has approximately 190,000 distinct CDR3 sequences; approximately 95% are singletons. The sequenced sample consisted of CD8+ T cells from PBMCs. The receptors stem from a human donor with Susac syndrome.

The J gene is TRBJ1-5, the V gene TRBV27; possibly TRBD1 for D (5 bases). CDR1 MNHEY and CDR2 SMNVEV come from the germline V gene (reference sequence). V gave up 0 bases and J gave up 4 bases, with 10 bases separating them. The CDR3 extends over 15 amino acids. The DNA for the CDR3 is TGTGCCAGCAGTTTATCGCGGGCAGGGAATCAGCCCCAGCATTTT. It codes for CASSLSRAGNQPQHF.

This clonotype showed up just a few times. This chain uses TRBV7-9 with TRBJ2-1, with a tentative D call TRBD2 (5 bases). Per germline, CDR1 SEHNR and CDR2 FQNEAQ (reference sequence). CDR3 size: 13 residues. Trimming removed 0 bases from V and 5 bases from J, with 5 bases in between. In DNA, the CDR3 is TGTGCCAGCAGCTTAGCAGCGGACAATGAGCAGTTCTTC. Translated, it gives CASSLAADNEQFF. Full variable domain (rest looked up from reference TRBV7-9 and TRBJ2-1): DTGVSQNPRHKITKRGQNVTFRCDPISEHNRLYWYRQTLGQGPEFLTYFQNEAQLEKSRLLSDRFSAERPKGSFSTLEIQRTEQGDSAMYLCASSLAADNEQFFGPGTRLTVL.

The chain uses TRBV25-1 and TRBJ1-2, with TRBD1 matching 7 bases. Losses at the gene ends were 4 bases for V and 4 bases for J; bases not matched to a gene: 6. This CDR3 comprises 14 residues. CDR1 and CDR2 from the germline V gene are MGHDK and SYGVNS. CDR3 amino acids: CASSGIDRAYGYTF. The DNA for the CDR3 is TGTGCCAGCAGTGGGATCGACAGGGCCTATGGCTACACCTTC.